This paragraph reports one T cell receptor (beta chain). The target of this receptor is not known. No per-base quality is available; no much larger clone lies one base away. This entry is derived from a study of T-cell reconstitution after alpha-beta-depleted transplantation in children (dated by TCRdb to about 2016). At the level of the whole study: The study quantitatively tracked T-cell immune reconstitution after TCRalphabeta/CD19-depleted allogeneic hematopoietic cell transplantation in children using TCR repertoire profiling. Summary of the overall study and its limitations: Over subsequent months, a decline in hyperexpanded clone frequencies was noted, and after one year, T-cell counts and TCRbeta diversity were mostly ascribed to newly produced T cells. The apparently early recovery of alphabetaT-cell counts about two months after transplant reportedly depended on only several hundred rapidly expanded clones that came from non-depleted graft cells. In some patients, the high TCRbeta diversity seen at day 60 was put down to recipient T cells and intrathymic progenitors that had survived conditioning.

The library was built by means of PCR. Sequencer: Illumina HiSeq 2500. Molecular barcoding was employed in the preparation of TCR libraries, with unique molecular identifiers being used to normalize TCRbeta repertoire quantification. TCRdb cleaned the public reads at Q25 with fastp, built clones with MiXCR and kept in-frame beta chains. Rows merge per CDR3 protein into single entries with the most common DNA and genes. A total of fewer than 700,000 distinct CDR3 sequences appear in this sample, approximately 12% of them only once. 2.2% of the sample belongs to the ten largest clones. What this sample's treatment or condition label stands for: allogeneic hematopoietic cell transplantation with graft depleted of TCRalphabeta T cells and CD19 B cells. Transplant recipients were children who received TCRalphabeta/CD19-depleted allogeneic hematopoietic cell grafts. The sample was PBMCs, mostly from graft donor cells, taken 360 days after TCRalphabeta/CD19-depleted stem cell transplant. The clonotype originates from a male patient younger than 18 who had a stem cell transplant for acute myeloid leukemia, so the T cells may come from the graft donor.

CDR3 protein: CASRTPGLAGGPLSEQYF. The bases read TGTGCCAGCAGAACCCCGGGACTAGCGGGAGGGCCATTAAGTGAGCAGTACTTC. The rearranged chain carries TRBV7-2 and TRBJ2-7, with TRBD2 matching 16 junction bases. From the cysteine through the phenylalanine, the CDR3 covers 18 amino acids. Of the read, only the CDR3 DNA is kept; its 54 bases are in frame from base 1. The germline V gene encodes CDR1 SGHTA and CDR2 FQGNSA. After removal of 6 bases from V and 7 bases from J, the junction retains 15 bases not matched to a gene.